This T cell receptor beta chain emerged from a study of T cell repertoires in cytomegalovirus infection. Turning to the study itself: In public TCR beta signatures, there were indications of both CMV infection and matching HLA type. Notes on the study in general: CMV-specific HLA-C-restricted TCR beta clonotypes dominated the ex vivo response.

The CDR3 sequence is 15 residues long. V lost 6 bases to trimming and J lost 5 bases; unmatched junction nucleotides: 8. This clonotype was seen a few times. The antigen is unknown. TCRdb re-called the reads with MiXCR, one entry per CDR3 protein. Of 300,000 to 400,000 distinct CDR3 sequences in the sample, about 29% are singletons; the top ten hold about 20%. The source of this sequence is a human donor in good health (CMV status not recorded). Some clones in this sample may be carry-over from other donors' samples. Sequences were derived from cultured PBMCs, sampled from culture after CMV antigen stimulation. V usage is TRBV12-3 or TRBV12-4 and J usage is TRBJ1-1; the match to TRBD1 covers 11 bases. The chain's CDR3 is CASRLFGQGATEAFF. The CDR3 DNA reads TGTGCCAGCAGACTCTTCGGACAGGGGGCGACTGAAGCTTTCTTT.